Shown below are 2 T cell receptor beta chains from a single sample sequenced in a study of T cells expressing NK-cell markers (dated by TCRdb to 2020 to 2022). The library was obtained by 5' RACE. Reads for this sample came from an Illumina HiSeq 2000. Each CDR3 protein sequence appears as one entry after TCRdb reprocessed the reads, and no DNA is included. The sample table gives around 280,000 distinct CDR3 sequences. Together, the top ten hold 0.39% of the sample. The sample consisted of blood T cells: a sorted CD56 or NKG2C T cell subset, CD4+ or CD8+ T cells, or bulk PBMC T cells (not recorded which). The receptors come from a man in his late teens or twenties in good health. Donor details come from another sample of the same person, matched by shared clones.

The rearrangement links TRBV18 to TRBJ2-5; lacking DNA, the TRBD1 call made by TCRdb goes unchecked. This CDR3 comprises 13 residues. CDR1 and CDR2 (germline): KGHSH, LQKENI. CDR3 sequence reads: CASSPGTDETQYF.

The V and J genes are TRBV12-3 or TRBV12-4 and TRBJ2-3; TCRdb reports TRBD1, a call that lacks DNA to check it against. CDR3 length: 15 residues. The CDR3 reads CASSFGGGLTDTQYF.